This T cell receptor beta chain was sequenced during a study of OX40 agonist ivuxolimab in advanced cancers. Study in general: Participants could have had prior anti-PD-1, anti-PD-L1 or anti-CTLA-4 therapy, and approximately 37% had some. Of the patients, three showed partial responses, one with hepatocellular carcinoma and two with cutaneous melanoma. General study findings and limits: Not determined was the antigen specificity of the expanded peripheral T cells. Partial responders treated at 0.1-3.0 mg/kg exhibited clonal expansion among the lowest measured.

V lost 6 bases and J 1 base, leaving 6 bases between the germline ends. Germline CDR1 is SGHVS and CDR2 is FQNEAQ. This CDR3 contains 13 residues. Turning to this clone: Antigen: not known.

Method: immunoSEQ multiplex PCR; TCRdb's copy keeps in-frame clones and lacks some. The data hold about 10,000 clones, with about 82% observed a single time. Source: CD4+ or CD8+ T cells sorted from blood, taken in a trial of the OX40 agonist ivuxolimab. This clonotype originated in an adult with an advanced solid tumor such as melanoma, head and neck, liver or kidney cancer. This sequence joins TRBV7-8 and TRBJ2-2; no firm D call. The CDR3 DNA is TGTGCCAGCAGTCGACGGAACACCGGGGAGCTGTTTTTT. This codes for CASSRRNTGELFF.